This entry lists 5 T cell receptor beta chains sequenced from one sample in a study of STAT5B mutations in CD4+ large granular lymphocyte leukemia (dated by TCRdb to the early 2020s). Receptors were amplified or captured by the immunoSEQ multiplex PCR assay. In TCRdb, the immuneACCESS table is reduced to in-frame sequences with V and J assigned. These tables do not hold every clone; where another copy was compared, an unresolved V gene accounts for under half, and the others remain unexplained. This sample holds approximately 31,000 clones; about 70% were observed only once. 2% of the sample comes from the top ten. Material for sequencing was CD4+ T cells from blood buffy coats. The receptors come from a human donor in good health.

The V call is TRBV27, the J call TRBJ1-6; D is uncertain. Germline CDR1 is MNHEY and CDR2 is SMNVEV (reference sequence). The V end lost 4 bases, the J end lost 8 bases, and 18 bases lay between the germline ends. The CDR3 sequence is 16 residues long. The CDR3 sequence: CASSYRSGLGDSPLHF. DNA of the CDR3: TGTGCCAGCAGTTACCGATCCGGGCTGGGCGATTCACCCCTCCACTTT.

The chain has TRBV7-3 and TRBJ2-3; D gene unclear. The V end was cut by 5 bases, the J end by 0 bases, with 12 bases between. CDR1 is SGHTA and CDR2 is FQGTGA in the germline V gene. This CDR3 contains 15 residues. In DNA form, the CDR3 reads TGTGCCAGCAGCCCCGGCGCTCCTAGCACAGATACGCAGTATTTT. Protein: CASSPGAPSTDTQYF. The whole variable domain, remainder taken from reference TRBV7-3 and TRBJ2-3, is GAGVSQTPSNKVTEKGKYVELRCDPISGHTALYWYRQSLGQGPEFLIYFQGTGAADDSGLPNDRFFAVRPEGSVSTLKIQRTERGDSAVYLCASSPGAPSTDTQYFGPGTRLTVL.

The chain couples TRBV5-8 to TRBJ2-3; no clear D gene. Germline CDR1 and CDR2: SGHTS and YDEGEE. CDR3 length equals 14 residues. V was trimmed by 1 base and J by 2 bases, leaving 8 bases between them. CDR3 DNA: TGTGCCAGCAGCTTGAGTCTCACCACAGATACGCAGTATTTT. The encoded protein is CASSLSLTTDTQYF. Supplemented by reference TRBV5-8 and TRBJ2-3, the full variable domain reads EAGVTQSPTHLIKTRGQQATLRCSPISGHTSVYWYQQALGLGLQFLLWYDEGEERNRGNFPPRFSGRQFPNYSSELNVNALELEDSALYLCASSLSLTTDTQYFGPGTRLTVL.

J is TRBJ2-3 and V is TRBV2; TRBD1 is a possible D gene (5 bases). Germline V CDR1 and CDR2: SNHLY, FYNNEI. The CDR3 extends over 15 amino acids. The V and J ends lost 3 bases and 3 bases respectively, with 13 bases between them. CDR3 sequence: CASSDPQGWTDTQYF. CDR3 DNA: TGTGCCAGCAGTGACCCCCAGGGATGGACAGATACGCAGTATTTT.

The CDR3 sequence: CASAPPRVGRTGNEKLFF. CDR3 DNA sequence: TGCGCCAGCGCACCCCCTCGGGTTGGCAGGACAGGAAATGAAAAACTGTTTTTT. The rearrangement links TRBV23-1 to TRBJ1-4, with 7 bases that match TRBD1. TRBV23-1 is identified as an open reading frame with a role that is uncertain. With V trimmed by 8 bases and J by 5 bases, 20 bases remained unmatched. This CDR3 is 18 amino acids long.